The 7 T cell receptor beta chains below were found in one sample sequenced in a study of cytomegalovirus exposure and HLA in healthy donors. Sequenced by immunoSEQ multiplex PCR; TCRdb stores in-frame clones only, minus some. The sample carries some 90,000 clones, more than 85% recorded once. Sequencing input: PBMCs. Source of these receptors: a man aged 18-30 years in good health and CMV-seropositive.

In DNA form, the CDR3 reads TGCGCCAGCAGCCAGGCGGACAGGGCAAATTCACCCCTCCACTTT. Protein sequence: CASSQADRANSPLHF. The V gene is TRBV4-1, the J gene TRBJ1-6, with 8 bases matching TRBD1. The CDR3 has 15 amino acids. The germline gives CDR1 MGHRA, CDR2 YSYEKL. The V and J ends lost 3 bases and 7 bases, in that order; junction bases with no gene match: 5.

The V and J genes are TRBV2 and TRBJ2-1; TRBD1 aligns across 9 bases. V lost 2 bases and J lost 3; bases outside the gene matches: 2. This CDR3 is 15 amino acids long. Looked up from germline, CDR1 is SNHLY and CDR2 is FYNNEI. The CDR3 DNA reads TGTGCCAGCAGTGAAAGGGACAGGGACTACAATGAGCAGTTCTTC. This sequence encodes CASSERDRDYNEQFF.

This chain uses TRBV6-1 with TRBJ2-7; D might be TRBD1 (6 bases). The CDR3 runs 13 residues. V was clipped by 7 bases and J by 3 bases, with 13 bases between them. CDR1 and CDR2 (germline): MNHNS, SASEGT. CDR3 nucleotide sequence: TGTGCCAGCACCTTGACAGGAAACTACGAGCAGTACTTC. Amino acids: CASTLTGNYEQYF.

The V and J genes are TRBV11-2 and TRBJ2-5, with 9 bases lining up with TRBD1. Germline V gene data show CDR1 as SGHAT and CDR2 as FQNNGV. CDR3 length: 14 amino acids. Unmatched junction bases numbered 5, after V lost 5 bases and J lost 4 bases. The CDR3 DNA reads as TGTGCCAGCAGCACAGGGACAGGGACAGAGACCCAGTACTTC. Protein product: CASSTGTGTETQYF.

Concerning this clone itself: Its ends do not fully match the called genes, so a read error is possible. The same CDR3 arises from other DNA sequences in this sample as well. V usage is TRBV27 and J usage is TRBJ2-2, with TRBD1 matching over 11 bases. This CDR3 has 17 residues. CDR1 MNHEY and CDR2 SMNVEV come from the germline V gene (reference sequence). The CDR3 coding sequence is TGTGCCAGCTCAGGAGCCGGGACAGGGGGAGTCGGCGGGGAACTGTTTTTT. Protein sequence: CASSGAGTGGVGGELFF.

The chain carries TRBV2 and TRBJ2-5; 9 positions match TRBD1. Losses at the gene ends were 6 bases for V and 5 bases for J; bases not matched to a gene: 4. This CDR3 has 13 amino acids. Germline lookup yields CDR1 SNHLY and CDR2 FYNNEI. The CDR3 DNA reads TGTGCCAGCAGGACAGGGGGTTTGGAGACCCAGTACTTC. This sequence encodes CASRTGGLETQYF. Based on the CDR3 plus reference TRBV2 and TRBJ2-5, the full variable domain is EPEVTQTPSHQVTQMGQEVILRCVPISNHLYFYWYRQILGQKVEFLVSFYNNEISEKSEIFDDQFSVERPDGSNFTLKIRSTKLEDSAMYFCASRTGGLETQYFGPGTRLLVL.

V is TRBV6-5 and J is TRBJ1-5, with D possibly matching TRBD1 (5 bases). Germline V CDR1 and CDR2: MNHEY, SVGAGI. The CDR3 consists of 14 residues. The CDR3 loop reads CASQRGVENQPQHF. The CDR3 DNA sequence: TGTGCATCCCAAAGGGGCGTCGAAAATCAGCCCCAGCATTTT.